The 24 T cell receptor beta chains given below trace back to one sample, sequenced in a study of cytomegalovirus exposure and HLA in healthy donors. The PCR made use of 60 Vbeta and 13 Jbeta primers. The protocol was immunoSEQ multiplex PCR, while the TCRdb copy is restricted to in-frame clones and leaves out a portion. The repertoire holds about 140,000 clones, with roughly four fifths as singletons. Sequencing input: PBMCs. The receptors were gathered from a woman aged 50 to 60 in good health and CMV-seronegative.

V gene TRBV29-1 combines with J gene TRBJ1-1; a possible D gene is TRBD1 (5 bases). CDR1 and CDR2 from the germline V gene are SQVTM and ANQGSEA. The CDR3 is 12 residues long. The V gene lost 6 bases and the J gene lost 7 bases, with 15 bases spanning the gap. As DNA, the CDR3 is TGCAGCGTCGGTTCAGGGTCTGGTGAAGCTTTCTTT. Residues: CSVGSGSGEAFF.

The chain recombines TRBV5-4 with TRBJ1-1; a possible D gene is TRBD1 (6 bases). Trimming shortened V by 4 bases and J by 4 bases, and 23 bases separated the two germline ends. This CDR3 comprises 17 residues. Germline values: CDR1 SGHNT, CDR2 YYREEE (reference sequence). The DNA of the CDR3 is TGTGCCAGCAGCCGCTCCCTCGCGGGGGCCAGGGGCACTGAAGCTTTCTTT. Translating it yields CASSRSLAGARGTEAFF.

The count of this clone is one. The CDR3, as DNA: TGCAGCGTCCCACAGGGATCCTATGGCTACACCTTC. Amino acids: CSVPQGSYGYTF. The chain links TRBV29-1 to TRBJ1-2; tentative D call: TRBD1 (6 bases). The V end was cut by 6 bases, the J end by 4 bases, with 12 bases between. The germline V gene has CDR1 SQVTM and CDR2 ANQGSEA. The CDR3 totals 12 residues.

This rearrangement joins TRBV4-1 to TRBJ2-6; D is possibly TRBD1 (6 bases). CDR3 length: 17 amino acids. Trimming stripped 1 base from V and 4 bases from J, with 14 bases between. Germline V lookup: CDR1 MGHRA, CDR2 YSYEKL. In DNA, the CDR3 is TGCGCCAGCAGCCAAGTTAACACAGGGTCCGGGGCCAACGTCCTGACTTTC. Residues: CASSQVNTGSGANVLTF.

This chain links TRBV2 with TRBJ1-5; tentatively, D is TRBD1 (6 bases). The germline V gene has CDR1 SNHLY and CDR2 FYNNEI. Trimming took 8 bases from V and 4 from J, leaving 9 bases between them. The CDR3 extends over 12 amino acids. The CDR3 reads CASGTGNQPQHF. The CDR3 bases are TGTGCCAGCGGTACAGGGAATCAGCCCCAGCATTTT.

Worth noting for this clone: Other DNA sequences from this sample encode an identical CDR3 as well. This chain links TRBV7-9 with TRBJ2-7; D is ambiguous. CDR1 and CDR2 from the germline V gene are SEHNR and FQNEAQ (reference sequence). This CDR3 comprises 11 residues. Trimming pared 6 bases from V and 1 base from J, leaving 4 bases between. CDR3 coding DNA: TGTGCCAGCAGTCCTTCCTACGAGCAGTACTTC. It translates to CASSPSYEQYF.

This chain connects TRBV27 to TRBJ1-2, with 12 bases aligning to TRBD1. This CDR3 has 15 residues. Germline V gives CDR1 MNHEY, CDR2 SMNVEV (reference sequence). The ends lost 5 bases at V and 2 bases at J; junction bases unmatched: 3. The CDR3 region is CASSHGTGGNYGYTF. The CDR3 DNA reads as TGTGCCAGCAGTCACGGGACAGGGGGCAACTATGGCTACACCTTC.

The J gene is TRBJ1-3, the V gene TRBV7-2, with TRBD1 as a possible D gene (6 bases). The ends were cut back, 5 bases at V and 1 base at J, with 18 bases in the middle. CDR3 size: 17 residues. CDR1 and CDR2 from the germline V gene are SGHTA and FQGNSA. The CDR3 is CASSQIGQLLSGNTIYF. The CDR3 DNA reads TGTGCCAGCAGCCAAATTGGACAGCTTCTATCTGGAAACACCATATATTTT.

V usage is TRBV15 and J usage is TRBJ1-1; possibly TRBD1 for D (6 bases). Per the germline V gene, CDR1 is LNHNV and CDR2 is YYDKDF (reference sequence). The CDR3 contains 15 residues. Trimming removed 0 bases from V and 1 base from J, with 9 bases in between. The CDR3 coding sequence is TGTGCCACCAGCAGAGATGTAGGGGGGAACACTGAAGCTTTCTTT. It yields the protein CATSRDVGGNTEAFF.

V is TRBV28 and J is TRBJ1-4, with a weak D call TRBD1 (6 bases). Trimming removed 5 bases at V and 3 bases at J, with 16 bases between. This CDR3 has 16 amino acids. Germline V lookup: CDR1 MDHEN, CDR2 SYDVKM. The CDR3 spells CASSLFRTASNEKLFF. The CDR3 DNA reads as TGTGCCAGCAGTCTCTTCCGGACAGCTTCTAATGAAAAACTGTTTTTT.

This chain uses TRBV20-1 with TRBJ1-1; D is ambiguous. V lost 6 bases and J lost 3, with 8 bases in between. CDR1 is DFQATT and CDR2 is SNEGSKA in the germline V gene (reference sequence). The CDR3 contains 11 residues. CDR3 residues: CSASLYTEAFF. CDR3 sequence (DNA): TGCAGTGCCTCACTTTACACTGAAGCTTTCTTT.

The chain combines TRBV2 with TRBJ1-1; 8 positions agree with TRBD1. CDR3 size: 14 residues. The J segment lost 0 bases and the V segment lost 6 bases, leaving 3 bases of the junction unmatched. From germline, CDR1 is SNHLY and CDR2 FYNNEI. In DNA, the CDR3 is TGTGCCAGCAGGACAGGGGTTGTGAACACTGAAGCTTTCTTT. Translated: CASRTGVVNTEAFF.

The chain carries TRBV29-1 and TRBJ1-1, with a weak D call TRBD1 (6 bases). Germline V gives CDR1 SQVTM, CDR2 ANQGSEA. This CDR3 region has 13 residues. V was pared by 6 bases and J by 4 bases, with 15 bases between. CDR3 loop: CSVNRAPGTEAFF. CDR3 DNA: TGCAGCGTAAACAGGGCCCCGGGCACTGAAGCTTTCTTT.

The genes are TRBV27 and TRBJ2-7; TRBD1 matches at 7 bases. CDR1 is MNHEY and CDR2 is SMNVEV in the germline V gene (reference sequence). CDR3 length equals 13 residues. After removal of 6 bases from V and 5 bases from J, the junction contained 7 bases not matched to a gene. As DNA, the CDR3 is TGTGCCAGCAGCCCCCTGAGGGGGCACGAGCAGTACTTC. Translation gives CASSPLRGHEQYF.

The rearrangement joins TRBV7-2 to TRBJ2-1; TRBD2 agrees at 11 bases. This CDR3 is 15 amino acids long. Germline trimming cut 1 base from V and 8 bases from J; bases unmatched to any gene: 4. Per the germline V gene, CDR1 is SGHTA and CDR2 is FQGNSA. CDR3: CASSLVAGGHDEQFF. The CDR3 DNA is TGTGCCAGCAGCTTAGTAGCGGGGGGGCACGATGAGCAGTTCTTC. Complete variable domain (other parts from reference TRBV7-2 and TRBJ2-1): GAGVSQSPSNKVTEKGKDVELRCDPISGHTALYWYRQSLGQGLEFLIYFQGNSAPDKSGLPSDRFSAERTGGSVSTLTIQRTQQEDSAVYLCASSLVAGGHDEQFFGPGTRLTVL.

The chain is built from TRBV28 and TRBJ1-2; no definite D call. V was shortened by 7 bases and J by 4 bases, with 13 bases between the two germline ends. Germline CDR1 MDHEN, CDR2 SYDVKM. This CDR3 spans 13 amino acids. This chain's CDR3 is CASTERDPYGYTF. The CDR3 DNA sequence: TGTGCCAGCACCGAGAGGGATCCCTATGGCTACACCTTC.

V usage is TRBV5-1 and J usage is TRBJ1-2, with D perhaps matching TRBD1 (5 bases). Germline V gene lookup returns CDR1 SGHRS and CDR2 YFSETQ. The CDR3 contains 15 residues. V lost 2 bases, J lost 6 bases, and 17 bases lay in between. The CDR3 loop reads CASSFRIQGGHGYTF. The CDR3 nucleotides are TGCGCCAGCAGCTTCCGGATCCAGGGCGGACATGGCTACACCTTC.

In its sample, this clone was seen a few times. The chain links TRBV6-4 to TRBJ2-1; D is possibly TRBD2 (6 bases). Germline CDR1 and CDR2: MRHNA and SNTAGT. This CDR3 has 14 amino acids. V was cut by 0 bases and J by 5 bases, with 8 bases left in between. CDR3 nucleotides: TGTGCCAGCAGTGACTCGCGGGAAAACAATGAGCAGTTCTTC. It is translated as CASSDSRENNEQFF.

This clone came up once. The chain has TRBV5-1 and TRBJ1-2, with D possibly being TRBD1 (6 bases). The length of the CDR3 is 14 residues. V gave up 3 bases and J gave up 5 bases, with 14 bases separating them. CDR1 and CDR2 from the germline V gene are SGHRS and YFSETQ. CDR3 nucleotides: TGCGCCAGCAGCTCGCAACAGGGACCGTATGGCTACACCTTC. This encodes CASSSQQGPYGYTF. The full variable domain, rest sourced from reference TRBV5-1 and TRBJ1-2, is KAGVTQTPRYLIKTRGQQVTLSCSPISGHRSVSWYQQTPGQGLQFLFEYFSETQRNKGNFPGRFSGRQFSNSRSEMNVSTLELGDSALYLCASSSQQGPYGYTFGSGTRLTVV.

The chain employs TRBV11-1 and TRBJ2-1; TRBD1 is a possible D gene (5 bases). Germline loops: CDR1 SGHAT, CDR2 FQDESV (reference sequence). CDR3 size: 15 residues. Trimming pared 2 bases from V and 7 bases from J, leaving 15 bases between. Written as DNA, the CDR3 is TGTGCCAGCAGCTTAATACAGGTCGGAACAAATGAGCAGTTCTTC. As protein: CASSLIQVGTNEQFF.

This clone was found a few times. This chain joins TRBV4-3 and TRBJ2-3; the match to TRBD2 covers 14 bases. The trim removed 3 bases at V and 8 bases at J, leaving 7 bases unmatched. The germline CDR1 and CDR2 sequences are LGHNA and YSLEER. The CDR3 runs 16 residues. In DNA, the CDR3 is TGCGCCAGCAGCCAGGTTGGGACTAGCGGGGGCGGTACGCAGTATTTT. It encodes CASSQVGTSGGGTQYF.

This clone was observed a handful of times. The V gene is TRBV9, the J gene TRBJ2-5; possibly TRBD2 for D (6 bases). The CDR3 spans 14 residues. In germline, CDR1 is SGDLS, CDR2 YYNGEE. The ends were cut back, 4 bases at V and 5 bases at J, with 15 bases in the middle. The CDR3 spells CASSPRWGVETQYF. In DNA, the CDR3 is TGTGCCAGCAGCCCCCGGTGGGGGGTGGAGACCCAGTACTTC.

The genes are TRBV7-9 and TRBJ2-1; D might be TRBD2 (6 bases). Germline CDR1 reads SEHNR; CDR2 reads FQNEAQ (reference sequence). The V end was cut by 2 bases, the J end by 3 bases, with 23 bases between. This CDR3 region has 19 residues. The CDR3 here is CASSLTPLGQGLIYNEQFF. In DNA form, the CDR3 reads TGTGCCAGCAGCTTAACCCCACTGGGGCAGGGACTTATCTACAATGAGCAGTTCTTC.

In this sample, this clone turned up many times. The chain is built from TRBV10-2 and TRBJ1-2; D call uncertain. Germline-derived CDR1 and CDR2 are WSHSY and SAAADI. Between the trimmed V and J ends, which lost 0 bases and 4 bases, there was a span of 12 bases. The CDR3 is 15 residues long. In DNA, the CDR3 is TGCGCCAGCAGTGAGTCGGGCAACCCCCGCTATGGCTACACCTTC. It encodes CASSESGNPRYGYTF.